What follows are 6 T cell receptor beta chains derived from one specimen sequenced in a study of T-cell reconstitution after alpha-beta-depleted transplantation in children. It was with unique molecular identifiers that the TCRbeta library was prepared. TCRdb independently ran MiXCR on the PCR reads; one entry per CDR3 protein. The table lists 550,000 to 800,000 distinct CDR3 sequences, around 12% of them singletons. Sequenced here: PBMCs, sampled before TCRalphabeta/CD19-depleted stem cell transplant. These receptor sequences come from a girl aged 2 to 10 with congenital amegakaryocytic thrombocytopenia, due to receive a stem cell transplant.

Ten or more counts support this clonotype. The genes are TRBV7-2 and TRBJ2-5; D remains ambiguous. The CDR3 covers 13 residues. V dropped 2 bases and J dropped 3 bases, with 7 bases sitting between them. Germline CDR1 is SGHTA and CDR2 is FQGNSA. The CDR3 sequence: CASSLMSEETQYF. The DNA for the CDR3 is TGTGCCAGCAGCTTAATGTCAGAAGAGACCCAGTACTTC.

The rearrangement links TRBV9 to TRBJ1-3; a weak D match, TRBD1 (6 bases). CDR3 size: 16 residues. Trimming removed 3 bases at V and 4 bases at J, with 17 bases between. The germline V gene has CDR1 SGDLS and CDR2 YYNGEE. DNA for the CDR3: TGTGCCAGCAGCGGAATGGTTGGGGGCGACGGAAACACCATATATTTT. This codes for CASSGMVGGDGNTIYF.

This clonotype was detected a few times. J is TRBJ2-5 and V is TRBV24-1; TRBD2 matches at 8 bases. The germline CDR1 and CDR2 sequences are KGHDR and SFDVKD. V dropped 0 bases and J dropped 4; count of bases not matched to a gene: 6. This CDR3 has 16 amino acids. CDR3 coding DNA: TGTGCCACCAGTGATTTGACCAGCGGGAGACGAGAGACCCAGTACTTC. Translation gives CATSDLTSGRRETQYF.

Many counts were recorded for this clonotype. V gene TRBV5-1 combines with J gene TRBJ2-2; 12 bases fit TRBD1. CDR3 length: 16 residues. The V segment lost 0 bases and the J segment 4 bases; nucleotides outside the gene matches: 1. Germline CDR1 is SGHRS and CDR2 is YFSETQ. CDR3 protein: CASSLGDRGRTGELFF. The CDR3 DNA reads as TGCGCCAGCAGCTTGGGGGACAGGGGGCGCACCGGGGAGCTGTTTTTT. Supplemented by reference TRBV5-1 and TRBJ2-2, the full variable domain reads KAGVTQTPRYLIKTRGQQVTLSCSPISGHRSVSWYQQTPGQGLQFLFEYFSETQRNKGNFPGRFSGRQFSNSRSEMNVSTLELGDSALYLCASSLGDRGRTGELFFGEGSRLTVL.

There are many counts of this clonotype. The genes are TRBV20-1 and TRBJ1-5; the match to TRBD1 covers 8 bases. Per germline, CDR1 DFQATT and CDR2 SNEGSKA (reference sequence). The CDR3 runs 16 residues. Germline trimming cut 1 base from V and 8 bases from J; bases unmatched to any gene: 13. The DNA of the CDR3 is TGCAGTGCTAGAGGGCCCTCAGCAGGGGGCTCGAAGCCCCAGCATTTT. The encoded protein is CSARGPSAGGSKPQHF.

This clonotype was picked up a small number of times. V usage is TRBV7-2 and J usage is TRBJ2-2; TRBD2 is a possible D gene (5 bases). This CDR3 comprises 13 residues. CDR1 is SGHTA and CDR2 is FQGNSA in the germline V gene. V was cut by 6 bases and J by 2 bases, with 7 bases left in between. The CDR3: CASRDFNTGELFF. CDR3 nucleotide sequence: TGTGCCAGCAGGGACTTCAACACCGGGGAGCTGTTTTTT.